The T cell receptor beta chain under discussion was sequenced for a study of shared clonotypes between healthy human individuals. Study observations and caveats: Since donors were few, the genetic and exposure-history diversity represented was limited.

The CDR3 runs 18 residues. The V end lost 4 bases, the J end lost 2 bases, and 19 bases lay between the germline ends. Germline values: CDR1 SGHRS, CDR2 YFSETQ. Regarding this clone: Its antigen remains unknown.

The quantity of DNA used in unsorted PBMC replicate PCRs was approximately 320 ng, corresponding to 25,000 to 30,000 T cell genomes. As processed by the authors: Junction-only immunoSEQ data arrived without quality scores, meaning filtering differed. TCRdb keeps only in-frame clones here, not all; method: immunoSEQ multiplex PCR. That table gives V, J and clone size, and the DNA gave D and trimming. The repertoire has 490,000 or so clones, less than 80% of them found once; the top ten carry 10% to 15%. The sequenced sample consisted of PBMCs. The chain combines TRBV5-1 with TRBJ2-6, with D possibly matching TRBD1 (6 bases). The clonotype originates from a woman aged 40 to 50 in good health. Some clones in this sample may be carry-over from other donors' samples. As DNA, the CDR3 is TGCGCCAGCAGCGTAGGGGGATACAGGGTTCCTGGGGCCAACGTCCTGACTTTC. This encodes CASSVGGYRVPGANVLTF.